This TCR beta chain was profiled in a study of response to subunit inactivated influenza vaccine. TCRdb used MiXCR to reprocess the RT-PCR reads, holding one entry per CDR3 protein. The sample gives 700,000 to 800,000 distinct CDR3 sequences, about a fifth of which show up once; approximately 10% is in the top ten. As regards this clonotype: Its antigen remains unidentified.

Germline V gene data show CDR1 as MNHEY and CDR2 as SVGAGI. The CDR3 extends over 15 amino acids. Trimming left V 2 bases short and J 3 bases short, with 10 bases between. Study results and limitations: Few new T cells, the authors suggested, are recruited by each seasonal influenza vaccination.

The gene calls are TRBV6-5 and TRBJ1-4, with D possibly TRBD1 on 5 matching bases. The sequenced sample was PBMCs from blood, obtained 4 to 6 days after vaccination. This TCR was sampled from a man aged 45-65 years who received an inactivated influenza vaccine. The CDR3, as DNA: TGTGCCAGCAGTTACACGGCAGGGCCTAATGAAAAACTGTTTTTT. This gives the protein CASSYTAGPNEKLFF.